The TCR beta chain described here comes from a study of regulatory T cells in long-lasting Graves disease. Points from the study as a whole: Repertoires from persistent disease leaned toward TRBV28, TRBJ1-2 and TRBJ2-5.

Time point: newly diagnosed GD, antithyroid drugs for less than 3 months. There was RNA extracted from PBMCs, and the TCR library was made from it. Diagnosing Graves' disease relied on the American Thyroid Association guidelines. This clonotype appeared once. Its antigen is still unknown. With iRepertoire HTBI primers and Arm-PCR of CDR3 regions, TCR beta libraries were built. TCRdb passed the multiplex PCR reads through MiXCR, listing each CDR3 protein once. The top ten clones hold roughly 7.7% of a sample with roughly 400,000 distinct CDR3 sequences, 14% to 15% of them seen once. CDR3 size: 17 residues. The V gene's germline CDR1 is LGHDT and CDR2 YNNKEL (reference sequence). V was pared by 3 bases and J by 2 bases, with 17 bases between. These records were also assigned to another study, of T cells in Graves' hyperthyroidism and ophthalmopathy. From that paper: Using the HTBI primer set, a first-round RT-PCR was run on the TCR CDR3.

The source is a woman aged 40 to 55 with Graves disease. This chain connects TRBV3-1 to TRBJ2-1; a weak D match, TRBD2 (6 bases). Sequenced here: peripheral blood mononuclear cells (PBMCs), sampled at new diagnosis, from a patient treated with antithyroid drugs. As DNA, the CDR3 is TGTGCCAGCAGCCATGTAGAGATGGACTACACCTACAATGAGCAGTTCTTC. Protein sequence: CASSHVEMDYTYNEQFF.